This T cell receptor (beta chain) came from a study of immune heterogeneity within non-small cell lung tumors. This clonotype was seen ten or more times. CDR3 length: 18 residues. Germline V gives CDR1 MNHEY, CDR2 SMNVEV (reference sequence). With 4 bases clipped from V and 4 bases from J, the junction kept 16 bases outside the gene matches. Using 32 V and 13 J primers, multiplex PCR amplified TCR beta CDR3. TCRdb used MiXCR to reprocess the multiplex PCR reads, holding one entry per CDR3 protein. The repertoire holds tens of thousands of distinct CDR3 sequences, with 28% as singletons. At roughly 600 ng per sample, bulk tumor genomic DNA provided the template. Surgery yielded several widely spaced biopsies per primary tumor. Surgery that was curative in intent was performed on patients with untreated, newly diagnosed non-small cell lung cancer.

The V and J genes are TRBV27 and TRBJ2-5; 9 bases agree with TRBD2. This sequence was found in a man between 40 and 49 years old with non-small cell lung cancer. The sequenced sample consisted of lung tumor tissue. The CDR3 spells CASSSSLAGLEVGETQYF. The CDR3, as DNA: TGTGCCAGCAGTTCATCCCTAGCGGGATTAGAAGTAGGAGAGACCCAGTACTTC.